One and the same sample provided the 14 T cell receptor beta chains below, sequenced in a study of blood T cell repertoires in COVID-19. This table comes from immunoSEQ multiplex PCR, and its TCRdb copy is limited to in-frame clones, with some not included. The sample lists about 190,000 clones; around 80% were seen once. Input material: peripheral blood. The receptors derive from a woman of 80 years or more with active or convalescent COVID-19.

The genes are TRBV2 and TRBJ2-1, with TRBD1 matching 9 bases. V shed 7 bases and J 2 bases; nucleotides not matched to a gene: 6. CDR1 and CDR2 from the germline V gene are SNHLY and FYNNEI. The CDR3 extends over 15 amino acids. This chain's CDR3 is CASIPGQGPYNEQFF. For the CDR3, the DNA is TGTGCCAGCATCCCGGGACAGGGCCCCTACAATGAGCAGTTCTTC.

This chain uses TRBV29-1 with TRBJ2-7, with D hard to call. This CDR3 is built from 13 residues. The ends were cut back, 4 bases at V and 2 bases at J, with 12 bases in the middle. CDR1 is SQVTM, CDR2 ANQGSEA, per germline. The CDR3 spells CSVGLVPPYEQYF. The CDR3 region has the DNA TGCAGCGTTGGTTTAGTACCCCCCTACGAGCAGTACTTC.

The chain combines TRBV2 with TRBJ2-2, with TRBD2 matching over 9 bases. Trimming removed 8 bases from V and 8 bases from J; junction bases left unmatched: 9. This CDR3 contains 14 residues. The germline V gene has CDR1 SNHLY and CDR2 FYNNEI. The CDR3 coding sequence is TGTGCCAGCTGGGGTAGCGGGGGTAATGGGGAGCTGTTTTTT. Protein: CASWGSGGNGELFF.

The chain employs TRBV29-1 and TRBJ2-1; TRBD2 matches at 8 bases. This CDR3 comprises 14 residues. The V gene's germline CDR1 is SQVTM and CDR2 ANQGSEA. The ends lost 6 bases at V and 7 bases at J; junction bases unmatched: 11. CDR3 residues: CSVRRGGRSNEQFF. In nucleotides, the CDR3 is TGCAGCGTACGTCGGGGGGGCCGGTCGAATGAGCAGTTCTTC.

The CDR3 nucleotides read TGTGCCAGCAGGATACCGGGACAGGGTGCCTCTAGCACAGATACGCAGTATTTT. This sequence encodes CASRIPGQGASSTDTQYF. The V gene is TRBV2, the J gene TRBJ2-3; 9 nucleotides match TRBD1. The CDR3 covers 18 residues. Germline V CDR1 and CDR2: SNHLY, FYNNEI. Trimming at V came to 6 bases and at J to 0 bases, leaving 13 bases not matched to a gene. The full variable domain, rest sourced from reference TRBV2 and TRBJ2-3, is EPEVTQTPSHQVTQMGQEVILRCVPISNHLYFYWYRQILGQKVEFLVSFYNNEISEKSEIFDDQFSVERPDGSNFTLKIRSTKLEDSAMYFCASRIPGQGASSTDTQYFGPGTRLTVL.

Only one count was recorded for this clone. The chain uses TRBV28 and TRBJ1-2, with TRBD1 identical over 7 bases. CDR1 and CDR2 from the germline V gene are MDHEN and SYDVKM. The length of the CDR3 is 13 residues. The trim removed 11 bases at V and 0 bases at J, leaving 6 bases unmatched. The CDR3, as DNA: TGTGCCGCCACGACAGGGCCTAACTATGGCTACACCTTC. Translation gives CAATTGPNYGYTF.

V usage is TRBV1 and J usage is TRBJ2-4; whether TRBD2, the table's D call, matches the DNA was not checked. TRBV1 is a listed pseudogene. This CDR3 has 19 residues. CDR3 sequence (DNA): TGCACCAGCAGCCGAACTAGCGGGGGGGCCGTAGGAGCCAAAAACATTCAGTACTTC. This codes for CTSSRTSGGAVGAKNIQYF.

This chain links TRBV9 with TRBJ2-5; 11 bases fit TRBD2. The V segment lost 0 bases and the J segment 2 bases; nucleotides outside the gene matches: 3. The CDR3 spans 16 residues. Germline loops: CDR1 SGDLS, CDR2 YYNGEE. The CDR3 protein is CASSVGVAGGQETQYF. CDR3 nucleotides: TGTGCCAGCAGCGTAGGGGTAGCGGGGGGGCAAGAGACCCAGTACTTC.

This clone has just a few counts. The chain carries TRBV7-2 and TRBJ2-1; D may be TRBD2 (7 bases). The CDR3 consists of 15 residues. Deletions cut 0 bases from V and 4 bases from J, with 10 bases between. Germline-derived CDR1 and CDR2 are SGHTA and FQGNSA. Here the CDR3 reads CASSLAGGTYNEQFF. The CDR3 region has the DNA TGTGCCAGCAGCTTAGCGGGGGGGACATACAATGAGCAGTTCTTC.

CDR3 residues: CASSSPRGTSTDTQYF. DNA of the CDR3: TGTGCCAGCAGCTCGCCCAGGGGGACCAGCACAGATACGCAGTATTTT. The V and J genes are TRBV5-7 and TRBJ2-3; TRBD1 agrees at 7 bases. TRBV5-7 is annotated as an ORF whose role is uncertain. The CDR3 consists of 16 residues. V shed 3 bases and J 0 bases; nucleotides not matched to a gene: 7.

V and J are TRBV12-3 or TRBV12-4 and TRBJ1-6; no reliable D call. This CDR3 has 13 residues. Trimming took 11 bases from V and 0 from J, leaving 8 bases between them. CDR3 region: CACSGSYNSPLHF. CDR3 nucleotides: TGTGCCTGCTCAGGCTCCTATAATTCACCCCTCCACTTT.

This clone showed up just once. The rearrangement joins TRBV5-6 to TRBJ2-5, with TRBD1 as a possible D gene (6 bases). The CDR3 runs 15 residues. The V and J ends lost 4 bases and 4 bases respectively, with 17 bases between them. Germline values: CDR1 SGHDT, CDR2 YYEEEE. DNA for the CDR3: TGTGCCAGCAGCCTCACAGGGAGAGGGCGAGAGACCCAGTACTTC. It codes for CASSLTGRGRETQYF.

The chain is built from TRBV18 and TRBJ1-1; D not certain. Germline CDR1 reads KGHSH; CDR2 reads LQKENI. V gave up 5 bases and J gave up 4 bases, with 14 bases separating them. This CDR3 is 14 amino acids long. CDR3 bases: TGTGCCAGCTCATTTCAGGATGAGGGCACTGAAGCTTTCTTT. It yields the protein CASSFQDEGTEAFF.

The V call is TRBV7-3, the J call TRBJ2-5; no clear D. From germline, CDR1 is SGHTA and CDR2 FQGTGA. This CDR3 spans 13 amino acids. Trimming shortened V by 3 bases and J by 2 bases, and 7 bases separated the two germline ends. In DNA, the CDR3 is TGTGCCAGCAGCTTGAGCAGGCAAGAGACCCAGTACTTC. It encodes CASSLSRQETQYF.